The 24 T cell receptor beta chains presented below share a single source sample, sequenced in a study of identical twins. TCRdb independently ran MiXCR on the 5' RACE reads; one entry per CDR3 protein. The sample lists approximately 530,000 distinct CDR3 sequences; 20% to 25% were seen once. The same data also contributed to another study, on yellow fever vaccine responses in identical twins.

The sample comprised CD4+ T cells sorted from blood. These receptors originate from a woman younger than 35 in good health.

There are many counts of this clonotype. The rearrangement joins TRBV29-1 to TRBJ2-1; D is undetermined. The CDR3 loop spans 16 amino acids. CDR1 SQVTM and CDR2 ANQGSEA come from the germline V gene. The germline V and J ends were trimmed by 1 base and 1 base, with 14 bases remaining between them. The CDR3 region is CSVEAIPGVSYNEQFF. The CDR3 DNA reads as TGCAGCGTTGAAGCTATACCCGGCGTGTCCTACAATGAGCAGTTCTTC.

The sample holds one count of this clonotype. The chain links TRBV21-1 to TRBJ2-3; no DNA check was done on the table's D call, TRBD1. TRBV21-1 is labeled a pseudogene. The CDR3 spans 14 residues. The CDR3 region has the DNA TGTGCCAGCAGCAAAGAGGGGACAGGGTCACCCGAATATTTT. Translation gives CASSKEGTGSPEYF.

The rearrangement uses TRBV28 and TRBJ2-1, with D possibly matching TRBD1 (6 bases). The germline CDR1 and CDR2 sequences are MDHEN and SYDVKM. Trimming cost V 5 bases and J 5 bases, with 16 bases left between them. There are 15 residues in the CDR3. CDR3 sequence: CASSPRDRYNNEQFF. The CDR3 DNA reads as TGTGCCAGCAGTCCCCGAGACAGGTACAACAATGAGCAGTTCTTC.

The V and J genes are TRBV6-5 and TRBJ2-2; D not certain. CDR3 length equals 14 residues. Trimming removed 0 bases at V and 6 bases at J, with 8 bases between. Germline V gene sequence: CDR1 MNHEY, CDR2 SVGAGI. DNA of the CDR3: TGTGCCAGCAGTTACTCGGCATTCTCCGGGGAGCTGTTTTTT. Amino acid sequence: CASSYSAFSGELFF.

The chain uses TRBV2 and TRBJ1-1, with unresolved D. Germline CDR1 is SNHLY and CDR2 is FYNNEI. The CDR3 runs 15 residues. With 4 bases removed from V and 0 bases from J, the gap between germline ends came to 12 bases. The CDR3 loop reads CASSVSGNLNTEAFF. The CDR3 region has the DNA TGTGCCAGCAGTGTATCCGGGAACTTGAACACTGAAGCTTTCTTT.

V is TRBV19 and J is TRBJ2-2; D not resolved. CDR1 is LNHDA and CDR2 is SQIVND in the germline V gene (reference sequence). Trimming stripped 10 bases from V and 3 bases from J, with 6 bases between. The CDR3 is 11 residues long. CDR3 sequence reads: CATGDTGELFF. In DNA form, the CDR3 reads TGTGCCACTGGGGACACCGGGGAGCTGTTTTTT.

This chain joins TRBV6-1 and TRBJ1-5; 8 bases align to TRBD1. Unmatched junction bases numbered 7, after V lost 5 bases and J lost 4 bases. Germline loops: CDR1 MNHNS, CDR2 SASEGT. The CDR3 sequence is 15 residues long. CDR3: CASSQSTGGNQPQHF. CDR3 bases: TGTGCCAGCAGTCAGAGTACAGGGGGTAATCAGCCCCAGCATTTT.

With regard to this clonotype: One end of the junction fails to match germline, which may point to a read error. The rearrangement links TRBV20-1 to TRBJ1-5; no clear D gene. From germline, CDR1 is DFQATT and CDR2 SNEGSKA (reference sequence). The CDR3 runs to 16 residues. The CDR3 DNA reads TGCTGTGCTAACTCCGGACGGGGAAATAGCAATCAGCCCCAGCATTTT. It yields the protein CCANSGRGNSNQPQHF.

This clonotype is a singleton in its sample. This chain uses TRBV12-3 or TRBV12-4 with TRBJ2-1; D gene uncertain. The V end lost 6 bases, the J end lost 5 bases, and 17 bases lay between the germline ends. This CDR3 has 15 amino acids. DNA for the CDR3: TGTGCCAGCAGGCCCCAAGGGCCCGCGAACAATGAGCAGTTCTTC. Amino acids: CASRPQGPANNEQFF.

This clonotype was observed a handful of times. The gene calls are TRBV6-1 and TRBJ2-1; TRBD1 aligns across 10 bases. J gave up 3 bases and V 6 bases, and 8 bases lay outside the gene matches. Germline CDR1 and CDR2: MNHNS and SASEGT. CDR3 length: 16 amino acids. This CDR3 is CASRPPGQGFYNEQFF. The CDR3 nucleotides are TGTGCCAGCAGGCCACCGGGACAGGGGTTCTACAATGAGCAGTTCTTC.

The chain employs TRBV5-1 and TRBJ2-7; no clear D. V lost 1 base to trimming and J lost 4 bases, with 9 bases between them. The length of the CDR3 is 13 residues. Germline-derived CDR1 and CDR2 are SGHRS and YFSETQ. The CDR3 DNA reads TGCGCCAGCAGCTTGACACTCAGATACGAGCAGTACGTC. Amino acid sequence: CASSLTLRYEQYV.

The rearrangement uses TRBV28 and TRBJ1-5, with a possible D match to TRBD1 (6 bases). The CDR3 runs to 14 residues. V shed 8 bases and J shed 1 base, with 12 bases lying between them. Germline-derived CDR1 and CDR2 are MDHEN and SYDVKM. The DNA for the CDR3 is TGTGCCAGCGGCCGGGGGCGAAGCAATCAGCCCCAGCATTTT. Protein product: CASGRGRSNQPQHF.

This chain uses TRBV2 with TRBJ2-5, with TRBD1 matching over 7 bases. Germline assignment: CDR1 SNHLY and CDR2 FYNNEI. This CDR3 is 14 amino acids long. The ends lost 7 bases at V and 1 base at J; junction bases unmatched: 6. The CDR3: CASKRDSSQETQYF. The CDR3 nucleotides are TGTGCCAGCAAGAGGGACAGTTCCCAAGAGACCCAGTACTTC.

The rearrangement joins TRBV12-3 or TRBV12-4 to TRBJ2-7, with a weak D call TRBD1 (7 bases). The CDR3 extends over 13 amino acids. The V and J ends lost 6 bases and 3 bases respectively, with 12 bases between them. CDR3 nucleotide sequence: TGTGCCAGCAGCCGGGGGACAGACTACGAGCAGTACTTC. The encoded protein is CASSRGTDYEQYF.

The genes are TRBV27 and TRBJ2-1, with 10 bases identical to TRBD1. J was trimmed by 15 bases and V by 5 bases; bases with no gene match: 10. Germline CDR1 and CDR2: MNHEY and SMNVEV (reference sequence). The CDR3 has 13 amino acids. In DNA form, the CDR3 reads TGTGCCAGCAGTATCTGGGGGACAGGGGTGTTGTTCTTC. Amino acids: CASSIWGTGVLFF.

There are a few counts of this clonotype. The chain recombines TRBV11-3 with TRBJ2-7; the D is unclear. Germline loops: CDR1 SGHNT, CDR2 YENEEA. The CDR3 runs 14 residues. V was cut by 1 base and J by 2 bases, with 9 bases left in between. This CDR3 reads CASSLVDGAYEQYF. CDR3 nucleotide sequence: TGTGCCAGCAGCTTAGTAGACGGAGCCTACGAGCAGTACTTC.

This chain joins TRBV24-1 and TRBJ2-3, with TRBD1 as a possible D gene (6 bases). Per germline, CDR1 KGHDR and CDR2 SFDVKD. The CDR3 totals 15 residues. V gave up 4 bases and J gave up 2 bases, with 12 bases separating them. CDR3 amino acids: CATSEGAADTDTQYF. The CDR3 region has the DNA TGTGCCACCAGTGAGGGGGCGGCGGACACAGATACGCAGTATTTT.

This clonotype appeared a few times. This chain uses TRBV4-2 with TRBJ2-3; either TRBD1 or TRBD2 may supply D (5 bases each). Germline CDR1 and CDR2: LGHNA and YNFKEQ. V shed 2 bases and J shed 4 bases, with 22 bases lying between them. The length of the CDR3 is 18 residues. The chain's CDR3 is CASSQTPGPSWGSDTQYF. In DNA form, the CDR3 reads TGTGCCAGCAGCCAAACCCCGGGGCCTTCATGGGGATCAGATACGCAGTATTTT.

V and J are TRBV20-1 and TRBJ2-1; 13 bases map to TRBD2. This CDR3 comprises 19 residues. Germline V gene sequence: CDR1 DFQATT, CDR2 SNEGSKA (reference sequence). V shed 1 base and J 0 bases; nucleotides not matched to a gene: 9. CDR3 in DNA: TGCAGTGCTAGAGTCGCGGGACTAGCGGGACTTTACTCCTACAATGAGCAGTTCTTC. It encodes CSARVAGLAGLYSYNEQFF.

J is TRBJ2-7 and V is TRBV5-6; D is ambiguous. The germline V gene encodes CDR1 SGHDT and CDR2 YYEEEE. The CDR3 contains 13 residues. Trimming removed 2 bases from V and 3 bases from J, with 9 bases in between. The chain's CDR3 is CASSLTLIYEQYF. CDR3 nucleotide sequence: TGTGCCAGCAGCTTAACTCTGATCTACGAGCAGTACTTC.

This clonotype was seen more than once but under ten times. The CDR3 nucleotides read TGTGCCATCAGTGGGACAGGGGGGGAAAAACTGTTTTTT. Encoded protein: CAISGTGGEKLFF. The gene calls are TRBV10-3 and TRBJ1-4; 10 bases fit TRBD1. This CDR3 comprises 13 residues. The V gene's germline CDR1 is ENHRY and CDR2 SYGVKD. Trimming removed 4 bases from V and 8 bases from J; junction bases left unmatched: 1.

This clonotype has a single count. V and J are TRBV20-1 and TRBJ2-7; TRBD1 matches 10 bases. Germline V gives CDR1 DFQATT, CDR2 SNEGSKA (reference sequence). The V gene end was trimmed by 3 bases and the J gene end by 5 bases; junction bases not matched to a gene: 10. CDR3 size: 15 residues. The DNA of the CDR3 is TGCAGTGCTAGTCCAAGGGGACAGGGGACCCACGAGCAGTACGTC. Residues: CSASPRGQGTHEQYV.

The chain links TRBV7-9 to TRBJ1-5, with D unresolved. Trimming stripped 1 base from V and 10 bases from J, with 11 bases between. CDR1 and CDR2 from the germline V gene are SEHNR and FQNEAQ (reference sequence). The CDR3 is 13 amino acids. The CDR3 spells CASSLGSGSPQHF. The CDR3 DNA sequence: TGTGCCAGCAGCTTAGGTTCGGGCAGCCCCCAGCATTTT.

CDR3: CASGLVQGETGELFF. The CDR3 nucleotides are TGTGCTAGTGGTTTGGTACAGGGAGAGACCGGGGAGCTGTTTTTT. The chain joins TRBV12-5 to TRBJ2-2; possible D gene TRBD1, 6 bases. V lost 0 bases to trimming and J lost 5 bases, with 10 bases between them. The CDR3 has 15 residues. CDR1 is LGHNT and CDR2 is FRNRAP in the germline V gene.